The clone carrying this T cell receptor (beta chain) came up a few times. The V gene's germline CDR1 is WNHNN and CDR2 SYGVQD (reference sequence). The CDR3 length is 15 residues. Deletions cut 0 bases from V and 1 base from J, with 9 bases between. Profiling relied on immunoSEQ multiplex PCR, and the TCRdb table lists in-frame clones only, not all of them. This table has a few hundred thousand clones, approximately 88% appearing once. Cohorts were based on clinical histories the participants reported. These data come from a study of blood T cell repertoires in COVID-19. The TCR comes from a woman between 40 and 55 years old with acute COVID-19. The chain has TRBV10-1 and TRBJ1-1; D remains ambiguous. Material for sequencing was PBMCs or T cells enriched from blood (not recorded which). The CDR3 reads CASSESTRGNTEAFF. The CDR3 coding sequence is TGCGCCAGCAGTGAGTCGACTCGTGGGAACACTGAAGCTTTCTTT.